The 23 T cell receptor beta chains in this list originate from one sample, sequenced in a study of blood T cells in healthy people across ages. Through a sample-barcoded 5' primer and a J-beta primer mix, a second PCR was run for roughly 7 to 11 cycles. MiXCR was run by TCRdb on the 5' RACE reads, yielding one entry per CDR3 protein. This sample has 910,000 or so distinct CDR3 sequences, with roughly 51% found just once. The sample was blood. The origin of the receptors is a woman aged 60 to 75 in good health.

This rearrangement joins TRBV20-1 to TRBJ2-7, with 8 bases identical to TRBD1. J was trimmed by 0 bases and V by 5 bases; bases with no gene match: 3. CDR3 size: 13 residues. Per germline, CDR1 DFQATT and CDR2 SNEGSKA (reference sequence). The CDR3 reads CSAGDRHSYEQYF. CDR3 in DNA: TGCAGTGCTGGGGACAGGCACTCCTACGAGCAGTACTTC.

The table lists this clonotype with a few counts. J is TRBJ2-6 and V is TRBV5-1; no clear D. The CDR3 is 16 residues long. Germline CDR1 and CDR2: SGHRS and YFSETQ. The V end was cut by 4 bases, the J end by 3 bases, with 14 bases between. CDR3 nucleotides: TGCGCCAGCAGCCCCATGTGGGGTGATGGGGCCAACGTCCTGACTTTC. Its protein is CASSPMWGDGANVLTF.

The sample holds a few counts of this clonotype. J is TRBJ2-5 and V is TRBV20-1; 13 bases are a match to TRBD2. Germline values: CDR1 DFQATT, CDR2 SNEGSKA (reference sequence). The CDR3 spans 16 residues. Trimming at V came to 1 base and at J to 3 bases, leaving 5 bases not matched to a gene. The CDR3 loop reads CSARGTSGSGEETQYF. DNA of the CDR3: TGCAGTGCTAGAGGGACTAGCGGGAGCGGGGAAGAGACCCAGTACTTC.

The chain is built from TRBV7-8 and TRBJ2-2; 7 bases align to TRBD2. The length of the CDR3 is 15 residues. The germline CDR1 and CDR2 sequences are SGHVS and FQNEAQ. The ends lost 5 bases at V and 4 bases at J; junction bases unmatched: 7. The CDR3 DNA reads as TGTGCCAGCAGCCGAAGCGGGACTATCACCGGGGAGCTGTTTTTT. It is translated as CASSRSGTITGELFF.

The V call is TRBV5-1, the J call TRBJ2-7, with D tentatively TRBD1 (5 bases). With 0 bases removed from V and 3 bases from J, the gap between germline ends came to 19 bases. This CDR3 has 17 residues. Germline V CDR1 and CDR2: SGHRS, YFSETQ. The CDR3 spells CASSLAKQRKGDYEQYF. CDR3 DNA sequence: TGCGCCAGCAGCTTGGCCAAGCAGAGGAAAGGGGACTACGAGCAGTACTTC. Combining the CDR3 with reference TRBV5-1 and TRBJ2-7 gives the whole variable domain KAGVTQTPRYLIKTRGQQVTLSCSPISGHRSVSWYQQTPGQGLQFLFEYFSETQRNKGNFPGRFSGRQFSNSRSEMNVSTLELGDSALYLCASSLAKQRKGDYEQYFGPGTRLTVT.

The J gene is TRBJ1-3, the V gene TRBV25-1, with D unclear. Germline CDR1 reads MGHDK; CDR2 reads SYGVNS. The V and J ends lost 4 bases and 0 bases respectively, with 4 bases between them. This CDR3 spans 13 amino acids. CDR3 bases: TGTGCCAGCAGTGGATACTCTGGAAACACCATATATTTT. It yields the protein CASSGYSGNTIYF. Filled out from reference TRBV25-1 and TRBJ1-3, the complete variable domain reads EADIYQTPRYLVIGTGKKITLECSQTMGHDKMYWYQQDPGMELHLIHYSYGVNSTEKGDLSSESTVSRIRTEHFPLTLESARPSHTSQYLCASSGYSGNTIYFGEGSWLTVV.

The chain links TRBV7-9 to TRBJ1-6; D call uncertain. The germline V gene has CDR1 SEHNR and CDR2 FQNEAQ (reference sequence). The V gene lost 5 bases and the J gene lost 7 bases, with 18 bases spanning the gap. The CDR3 length is 16 residues. CDR3 DNA sequence: TGTGCCAGCAGCACACCACCGACGGCGAAGAATTCACCCCTCCACTTT. This sequence encodes CASSTPPTAKNSPLHF.

The table lists this clonotype with a few counts. The rearrangement joins TRBV4-1 to TRBJ1-5; a possible D gene is TRBD1 (5 bases). The V gene lost 4 bases and the J gene lost 2 bases, with 15 bases spanning the gap. CDR1 MGHRA and CDR2 YSYEKL come from the germline V gene. This CDR3 contains 16 residues. CDR3: CASSLSGGPGNQPQHF. Written as DNA, the CDR3 is TGCGCCAGCAGCCTTAGTGGGGGTCCAGGCAATCAGCCCCAGCATTTT.

Here the CDR3 reads CASSLVGSWTDTQYF. The DNA for the CDR3 is TGCGCCAGCAGCTTGGTGGGTAGCTGGACAGATACGCAGTATTTT. V and J are TRBV5-1 and TRBJ2-3; D is unresolved. The germline gives CDR1 SGHRS, CDR2 YFSETQ. This CDR3 comprises 15 residues. Deletions cut 0 bases from V and 3 bases from J, with 11 bases between.

This clonotype came up a few times. The chain carries TRBV9 and TRBJ1-6, with 9 bases matching TRBD1. CDR3 length: 14 amino acids. Germline lookup yields CDR1 SGDLS and CDR2 YYNGEE. J gave up 8 bases and V 4 bases, and 4 bases lay outside the gene matches. CDR3 residues: CASSSGQGHSPLHF. The CDR3 nucleotides are TGTGCCAGCAGCTCGGGACAGGGACATTCACCCCTCCACTTT.

The V call is TRBV24-1, the J call TRBJ1-5; D call uncertain. Between the trimmed V and J ends, which lost 9 bases and 1 base, there was a span of 9 bases. Germline V lookup: CDR1 KGHDR, CDR2 SFDVKD. The CDR3 is 13 residues long. CDR3 nucleotides: TGTGCCACCGGCGCAGGCAGCAATCAGCCCCAGCATTTT. Protein product: CATGAGSNQPQHF.

The gene calls are TRBV28 and TRBJ2-2, with 8 positions matching TRBD1. The CDR3 extends over 16 amino acids. CDR1 MDHEN and CDR2 SYDVKM come from the germline V gene. With 6 bases clipped from V and 3 bases from J, the junction kept 9 bases outside the gene matches. The CDR3 DNA follows: TGTGCCAGCAGAGCCAGCCGGGACAGGCACACCGGGGAGCTGTTTTTT. Protein sequence: CASRASRDRHTGELFF. The full variable domain, its missing parts supplied by reference TRBV28 and TRBJ2-2, is DVKVTQSSRYLVKRTGEKVFLECVQDMDHENMFWYRQDPGLGLRLIYFSYDVKMKEKGDIPEGYSVSREKKERFSLILESASTNQTSMYLCASRASRDRHTGELFFGEGSRLTVL.

This clonotype occurred a few times. CDR3 nucleotide sequence: TGCGCCAGCAGCCGGCTAGCCCGAGCAGAGACCCAGTACTTC. Translated, it gives CASSRLARAETQYF. V is TRBV4-1 and J is TRBJ2-5, with D possibly being TRBD2 (5 bases). V was cut by 4 bases and J by 4 bases, with 13 bases left in between. CDR1 is MGHRA and CDR2 is YSYEKL in the germline V gene. The CDR3 spans 14 residues.

The V call is TRBV7-6, the J call TRBJ1-5, with TRBD1 as a possible D gene (5 bases). Trimming shortened V by 0 bases and J by 7 bases, and 22 bases separated the two germline ends. The CDR3 is 18 amino acids. Germline CDR1 reads SGHVS; CDR2 reads FNYEAQ. The DNA of the CDR3 is TGTGCCAGCAGCTTAGCCCCGTCTACCTGGCAGGGCGGACAGCCCCAGCATTTT. This translates into CASSLAPSTWQGGQPQHF.

The J gene is TRBJ1-1, the V gene TRBV20-1; 7 nucleotides agree with TRBD1. The CDR3 runs 14 residues. Unmatched junction bases numbered 7, after V lost 4 bases and J lost 2 bases. The germline CDR1 and CDR2 sequences are DFQATT and SNEGSKA (reference sequence). The CDR3 region has the DNA TGCAGTGCTACTCCCCGGACAGGCAACACTGAAGCTTTCTTT. Encoded protein: CSATPRTGNTEAFF.

This clonotype was recorded a few times. The rearrangement joins TRBV7-9 to TRBJ2-7; D call uncertain. Germline CDR1 reads SEHNR; CDR2 reads FQNEAQ (reference sequence). The CDR3 is 12 amino acids. V lost 5 bases, J lost 6 bases, and 11 bases lay in between. Written as DNA, the CDR3 is TGTGCCAGCAGCCCCTGGTTGGGCGAGCAGTACTTC. Protein sequence: CASSPWLGEQYF.

This clonotype was counted a few times. The genes are TRBV20-1 and TRBJ2-1; 7 bases align to TRBD2. CDR3 length equals 14 residues. Losses at the gene ends were 3 bases for V and 4 bases for J; bases not matched to a gene: 6. Germline CDR1 reads DFQATT; CDR2 reads SNEGSKA (reference sequence). In DNA form, the CDR3 reads TGCAGTGCTAGCCTGCGGGGACTATACAATGAGCAGTTCTTC. Residues: CSASLRGLYNEQFF.

V usage is TRBV3-1 and J usage is TRBJ2-3; D call uncertain. Trimming pared 3 bases from V and 2 bases from J, leaving 12 bases between. The CDR3 has 15 residues. Per germline, CDR1 LGHDT and CDR2 YNNKEL (reference sequence). The CDR3 here is CASSQSFGSTDTQYF. CDR3 nucleotides: TGTGCCAGCAGCCAGTCATTTGGATCCACAGATACGCAGTATTTT.

The table lists this clonotype with many counts. One end of the junction fails to match germline, which may point to a read error. This chain joins TRBV4-1 and TRBJ2-3; tentatively, D is TRBD1 (7 bases). This CDR3 region has 12 residues. Germline V CDR1 and CDR2: MGHRA, YSYEKL. DNA of the CDR3: TGTGCCAGCAGCTTAGCAGGGGGGACGCAGTATTTT. Protein sequence: CASSLAGGTQYF.

The chain couples TRBV4-3 to TRBJ1-2; D possibly corresponds to TRBD1 (6 bases). V was shortened by 1 base and J by 4 bases, with 10 bases between the two germline ends. Germline V gene data show CDR1 as LGHNA and CDR2 as YSLEER. This CDR3 region has 14 residues. CDR3 sequence reads: CASSQVRGAYGYTF. CDR3 nucleotide sequence: TGCGCCAGCAGCCAAGTTCGGGGGGCCTATGGCTACACCTTC.

This clonotype was found a few times. CDR3 sequence: CASSSNPTETVYGYTF. The CDR3, as DNA: TGCGCCAGCAGCTCAAACCCGACAGAAACGGTCTATGGCTACACCTTC. The chain recombines TRBV5-1 with TRBJ1-2, with D perhaps matching TRBD1 (5 bases). V lost 3 bases and J lost 4, with 19 bases in between. The CDR3 runs to 16 residues. CDR1 SGHRS and CDR2 YFSETQ come from the germline V gene.

V and J are TRBV20-1 and TRBJ2-7; D is perhaps TRBD1 (5 bases). Germline lookup yields CDR1 DFQATT and CDR2 SNEGSKA (reference sequence). The germline V and J ends were trimmed by 2 bases and 1 base, with 9 bases remaining between them. The CDR3 is 13 amino acids. CDR3 protein: CSARHDSSYEQYF. CDR3 nucleotide sequence: TGCAGTGCTAGACACGACAGTTCCTACGAGCAGTACTTC.

Points on this clonotype: At one end, the junction sequence differs from germline, possibly due to a read error. V and J are TRBV7-9 and TRBJ1-2, with 7 positions matching TRBD1. Germline CDR1 and CDR2: SEHNR and FQNEAQ (reference sequence). This CDR3 region has 15 residues. The DNA for the CDR3 is TGTGCCAGCAGCGCCAACAGGGGTCGTCACTATGGCAACACCTTC. This encodes CASSANRGRHYGNTF.